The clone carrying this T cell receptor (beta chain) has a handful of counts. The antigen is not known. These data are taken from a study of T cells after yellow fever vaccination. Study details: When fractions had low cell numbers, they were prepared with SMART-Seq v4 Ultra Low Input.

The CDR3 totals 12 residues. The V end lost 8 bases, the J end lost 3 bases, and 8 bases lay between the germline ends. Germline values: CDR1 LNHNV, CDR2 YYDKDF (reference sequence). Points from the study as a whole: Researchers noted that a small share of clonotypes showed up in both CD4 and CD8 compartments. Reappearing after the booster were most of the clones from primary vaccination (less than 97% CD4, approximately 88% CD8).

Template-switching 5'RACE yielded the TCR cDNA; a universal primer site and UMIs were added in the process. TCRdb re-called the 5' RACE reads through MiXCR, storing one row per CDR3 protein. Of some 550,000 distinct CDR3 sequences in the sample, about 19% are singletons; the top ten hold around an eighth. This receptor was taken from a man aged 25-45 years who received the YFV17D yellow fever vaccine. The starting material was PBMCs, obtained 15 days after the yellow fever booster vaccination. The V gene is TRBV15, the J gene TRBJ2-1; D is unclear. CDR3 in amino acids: CATGPNYNEQFF. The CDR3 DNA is TGTGCCACCGGGCCCAACTACAATGAGCAGTTCTTC.